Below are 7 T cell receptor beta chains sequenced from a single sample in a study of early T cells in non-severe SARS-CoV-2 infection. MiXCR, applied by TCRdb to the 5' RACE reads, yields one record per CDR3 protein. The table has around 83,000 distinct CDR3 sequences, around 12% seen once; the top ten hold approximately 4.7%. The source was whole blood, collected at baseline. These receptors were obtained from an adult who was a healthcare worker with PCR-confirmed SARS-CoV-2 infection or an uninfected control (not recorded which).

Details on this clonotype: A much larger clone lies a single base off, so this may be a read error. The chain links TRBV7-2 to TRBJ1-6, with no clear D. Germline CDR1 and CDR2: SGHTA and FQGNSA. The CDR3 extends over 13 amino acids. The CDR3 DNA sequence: TGTGCCAGCAGCCTCCAGAGTGGCTCACCCCTCTACTTT. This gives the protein CASSLQSGSPLYF.

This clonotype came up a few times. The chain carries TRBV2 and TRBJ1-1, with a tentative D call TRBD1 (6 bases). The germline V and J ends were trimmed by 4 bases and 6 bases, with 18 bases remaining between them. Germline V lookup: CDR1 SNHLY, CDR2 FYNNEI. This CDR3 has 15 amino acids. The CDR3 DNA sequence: TGTGCCAGCAGTGTAACGGCCCGGGGGCATTCTGAAGCTTTCTTT. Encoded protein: CASSVTARGHSEAFF.

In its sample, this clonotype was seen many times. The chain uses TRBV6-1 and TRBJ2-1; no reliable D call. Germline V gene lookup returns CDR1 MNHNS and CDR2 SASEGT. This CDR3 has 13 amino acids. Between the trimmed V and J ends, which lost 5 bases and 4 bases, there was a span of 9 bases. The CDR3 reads CASSLDWYNEQFF. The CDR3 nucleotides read TGTGCCAGCAGTCTTGACTGGTACAATGAGCAGTTCTTC.

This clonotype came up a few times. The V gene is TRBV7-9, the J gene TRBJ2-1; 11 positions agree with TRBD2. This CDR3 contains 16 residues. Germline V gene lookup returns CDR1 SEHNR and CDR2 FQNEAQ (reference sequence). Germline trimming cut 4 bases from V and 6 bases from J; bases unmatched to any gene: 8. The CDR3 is CASSSTGTSGLNEQFF. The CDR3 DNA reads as TGTGCCAGCAGCTCCACCGGGACTAGCGGACTCAATGAGCAGTTCTTC.

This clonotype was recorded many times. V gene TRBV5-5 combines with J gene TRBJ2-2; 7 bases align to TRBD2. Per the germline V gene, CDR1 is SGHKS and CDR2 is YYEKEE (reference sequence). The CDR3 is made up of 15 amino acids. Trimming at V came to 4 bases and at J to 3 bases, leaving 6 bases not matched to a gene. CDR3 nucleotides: TGTGCCAGCAGCCACGGACTAGAATACACCGGGGAGCTGTTTTTT. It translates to CASSHGLEYTGELFF.

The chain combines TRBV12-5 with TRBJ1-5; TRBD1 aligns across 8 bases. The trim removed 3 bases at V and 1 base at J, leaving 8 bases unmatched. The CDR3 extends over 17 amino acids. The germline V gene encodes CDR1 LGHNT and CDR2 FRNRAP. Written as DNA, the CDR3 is TGTGCTAGTGGTTTAGCCCAGGGGGCGCGGAGCAATCAGCCCCAGCATTTT. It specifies CASGLAQGARSNQPQHF.

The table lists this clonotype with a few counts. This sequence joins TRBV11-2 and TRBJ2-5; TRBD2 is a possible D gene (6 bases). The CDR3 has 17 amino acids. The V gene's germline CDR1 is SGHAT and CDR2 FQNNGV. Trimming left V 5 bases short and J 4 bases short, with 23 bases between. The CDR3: CASSPPGGGGGRETQYF. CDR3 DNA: TGTGCCAGCAGCCCCCCTGGAGGCGGCGGAGGGAGAGAGACCCAGTACTTC. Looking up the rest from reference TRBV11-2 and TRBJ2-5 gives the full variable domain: EAGVAQSPRYKIIEKRQSVAFWCNPISGHATLYWYQQILGQGPKLLIQFQNNGVVDDSQLPKDRFSAERLKGVDSTLKIQPAKLEDSAVYLCASSPPGGGGGRETQYFGPGTRLLVL.